This T cell receptor beta chain was recorded in a study of T cells in Graves' hyperthyroidism and ophthalmopathy. From RNA transcripts, TCR beta CDR3 regions were amplified. Initially, a first-round RT-PCR of the TCR CDR3 employed the HTBI primer set. Each CDR3 protein gets one entry after TCRdb re-called the multiplex PCR reads with MiXCR. In the table there are about 500,000 distinct CDR3 sequences, about 16% of which are singletons. The CDR3 runs 13 residues. The germline gives CDR1 SGHTA, CDR2 FQGTGA. The germline V and J ends were trimmed by 5 bases and 6 bases, with 10 bases remaining between them. With duration under 3 months, ophthalmopathy was active: Clinical Activity Score at least 3, NOSPECS at least 4. The PBMCs had their origin in about 9.7 ml of fresh peripheral blood.

This chain connects TRBV7-3 to TRBJ2-2, with TRBD1 as a possible D gene (6 bases). This clonotype was sampled from a woman aged 25 to 39 with Graves' ophthalmopathy. Sequenced material: blood. The CDR3 loop is CASSQQGPGELFF. The CDR3 bases are TGTGCCAGCAGCCAACAGGGACCCGGGGAGCTGTTTTTT.